This T cell receptor beta chain was sequenced for a study of T cells in localized non-small cell lung cancer. The protocol was immunoSEQ multiplex PCR, while the TCRdb copy is restricted to in-frame clones and leaves out a portion. This sample has tens of thousands of clones, with roughly 89% found just once. Germline V gene sequence: CDR1 SGHTA, CDR2 FQGNSA. The CDR3 loop spans 17 amino acids. After removal of 5 bases from V and 5 bases from J, the junction contained 11 bases not matched to a gene. General observations from the study: A single tumor region was sequenced, leaving heterogeneity possible. Among the top 100 tumor clones, a median 57 appeared in adjacent lung. The highest T cell clonality was in uninvolved adjacent lung, above tumor. Longer overall survival was seen with higher T cell density measured in blood.

As to this clone: Its specificity is unknown.

Sequenced here: peripheral blood, sampled before any cancer treatment. This TCR was sampled from a man aged 40 to 75 with stage I squamous cell lung carcinoma. The chain uses TRBV7-2 and TRBJ2-7; 14 positions agree with TRBD2. Written as DNA, the CDR3 is TGTGCCAGCAGCCCTCTGGGACTAGCGGGAGCTCAAAACGAGCAGTACTTC. Encoded protein: CASSPLGLAGAQNEQYF.